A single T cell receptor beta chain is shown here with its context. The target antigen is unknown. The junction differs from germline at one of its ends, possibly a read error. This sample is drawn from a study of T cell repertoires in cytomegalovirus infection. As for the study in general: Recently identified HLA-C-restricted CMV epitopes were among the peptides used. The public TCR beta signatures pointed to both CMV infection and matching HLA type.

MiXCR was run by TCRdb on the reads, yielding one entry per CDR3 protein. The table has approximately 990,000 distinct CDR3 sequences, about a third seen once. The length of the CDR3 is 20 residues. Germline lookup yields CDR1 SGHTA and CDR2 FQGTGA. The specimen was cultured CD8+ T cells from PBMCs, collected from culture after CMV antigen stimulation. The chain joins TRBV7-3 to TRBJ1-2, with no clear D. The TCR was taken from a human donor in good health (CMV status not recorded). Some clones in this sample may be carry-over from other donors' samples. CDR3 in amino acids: CASSLTGTPIQGMPNYGCTF. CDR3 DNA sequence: TGTGCCAGCAGCTTAACTGGCACCCCTATCCAAGGGATGCCTAACTATGGCTGCACCTTC.